The clone carrying this TCR beta chain was counted between two and nine times. Its antigen is currently unknown. TCRdb independently ran MiXCR on the 5' RACE reads; one entry per CDR3 protein. The sample records roughly 500,000 distinct CDR3 sequences, about 19% being singletons. The data derive from a study of T cells after yellow fever vaccination. Study-level points and caveats: Post-booster samples contained most primary-vaccination clones (more than 95% CD4, about 87% CD8).

CDR1 is DFQATT, CDR2 SNEGSKA, per germline (reference sequence). The CDR3 length is 14 residues. The V gene lost 3 bases and the J gene lost 5 bases, with 15 bases spanning the gap. This chain joins TRBV20-1 and TRBJ2-3; D unclear. This TCR was recovered from a man aged 25 to 40 who received the YFV17D yellow fever vaccine. This specimen consisted of PBMCs, obtained 15 days after the yellow fever booster vaccination. The CDR3 DNA is TGCAGTGCTAGGACGGTTGGTAGTGGAGATACGCAGTATTTT. As protein: CSARTVGSGDTQYF.